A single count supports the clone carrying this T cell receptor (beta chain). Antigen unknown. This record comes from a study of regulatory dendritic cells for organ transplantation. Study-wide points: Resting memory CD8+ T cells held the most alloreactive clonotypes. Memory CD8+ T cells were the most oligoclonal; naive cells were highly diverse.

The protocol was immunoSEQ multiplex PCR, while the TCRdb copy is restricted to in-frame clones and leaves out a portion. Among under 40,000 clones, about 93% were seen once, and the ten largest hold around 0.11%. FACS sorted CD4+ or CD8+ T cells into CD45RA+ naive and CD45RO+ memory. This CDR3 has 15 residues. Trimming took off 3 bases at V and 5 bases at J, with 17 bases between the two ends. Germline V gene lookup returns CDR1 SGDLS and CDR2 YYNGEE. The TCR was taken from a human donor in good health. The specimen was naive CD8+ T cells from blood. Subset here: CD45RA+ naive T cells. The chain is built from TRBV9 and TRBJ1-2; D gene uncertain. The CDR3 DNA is TGTGCCAGCAGCGCCGAAGACATGTCCTCTTATGGCTACACCTTC. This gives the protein CASSAEDMSSYGYTF.